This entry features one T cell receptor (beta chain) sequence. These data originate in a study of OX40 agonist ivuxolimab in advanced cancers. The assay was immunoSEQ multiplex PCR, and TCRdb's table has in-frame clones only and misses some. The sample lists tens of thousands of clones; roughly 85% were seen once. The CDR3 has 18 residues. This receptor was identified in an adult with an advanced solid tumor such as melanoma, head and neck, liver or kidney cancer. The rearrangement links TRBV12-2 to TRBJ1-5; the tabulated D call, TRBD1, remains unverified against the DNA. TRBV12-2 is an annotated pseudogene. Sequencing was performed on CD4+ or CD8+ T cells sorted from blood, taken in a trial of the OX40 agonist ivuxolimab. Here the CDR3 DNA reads TGTGCAAGTCGCTCCCCCGTCCAGGGGCTCCCCCACAATCAGCCCCAGCATTTT. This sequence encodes CASRSPVQGLPHNQPQHF.